This T cell receptor (beta chain) was sequenced for a study of a mutant IDH1 vaccine in newly diagnosed glioma. Study as a whole: Of the patients given treatment, approximately 60% were male and approximately 38% were female, and a mean age of around 38 years was recorded. Study results and caveats: Seemingly, top peripheral T cell clonotype changes bore no relation to pseudoprogression.

V lost 2 bases and J lost 6; bases outside the gene matches: 8. The germline CDR1 and CDR2 sequences are MNHEY and SVGAGI. The CDR3 is made up of 15 amino acids. Time point of the sample: week 47, end of study. In every dose of vaccine, 300 ug of mutant IDH1 20-mer peptide was given alongside topical imiquimod. Eight vaccinations reached patients in weeks 1, 3, 5, 7, 11, 15, 19 and 23. Donors had new WHO grade 3 or 4 IDH1-mutant, ATRX-lost astrocytomas. This table comes from immunoSEQ multiplex PCR, and its TCRdb copy is limited to in-frame clones, with some not included. The repertoire has 40,000 to 50,000 clones, roughly 80% of them found once; the top ten carry over 15%. Concerning this clone itself: Antigen unknown.

The specimen was PBMCs, collected from a glioma patient whose treatment included an IDH1 peptide vaccine. The clonotype was recovered from a man younger than 30 with glioma. Some clones in this sample may be carry-over from other donors' samples. The chain couples TRBV6-5 to TRBJ1-1, with 8 bases identical to TRBD1. The CDR3 DNA sequence: TGTGCCAGCAGTTACCGCGGGCAGGGGGCACCTGAAGCTTTCTTT. Translating it yields CASSYRGQGAPEAFF.